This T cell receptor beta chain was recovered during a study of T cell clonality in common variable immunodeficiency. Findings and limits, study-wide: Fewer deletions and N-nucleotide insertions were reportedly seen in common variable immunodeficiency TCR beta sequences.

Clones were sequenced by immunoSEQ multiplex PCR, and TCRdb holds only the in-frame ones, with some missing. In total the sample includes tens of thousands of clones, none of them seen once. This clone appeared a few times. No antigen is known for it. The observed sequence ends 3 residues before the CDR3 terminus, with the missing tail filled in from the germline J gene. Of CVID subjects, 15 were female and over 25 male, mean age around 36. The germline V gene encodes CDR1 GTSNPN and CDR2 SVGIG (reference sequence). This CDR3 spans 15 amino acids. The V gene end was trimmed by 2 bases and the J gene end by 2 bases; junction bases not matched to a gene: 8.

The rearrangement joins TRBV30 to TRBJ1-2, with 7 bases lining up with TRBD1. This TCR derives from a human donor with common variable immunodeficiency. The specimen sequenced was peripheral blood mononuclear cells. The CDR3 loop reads CAWSREPGQNYGYTF. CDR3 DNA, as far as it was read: TGTGCCTGGAGTAGGGAACCGGGACAGAACTATGGC.